The 25 T cell receptor beta chains in this list originate from one sample, sequenced in a study of CD8+CD57+ T cells in acquired aplastic anemia. Flow cytometry had shown expanded CD8+CD57+ cells in the patients chosen for sequencing. Using genomic DNA as the template, TCR beta VDJ and CDR3 profiling was carried out. TCRdb reprocessed the reads with MiXCR, giving one entry per CDR3 protein. The data show hundreds of thousands of distinct CDR3 sequences, with around 30% seen just once and under 0.95% held by the top ten. The sequencing sample was made of sorted CD4+, CD8+, or CD8+CD57+ T cells (not recorded which) from PBMCs. The receptors were sampled from a human donor with aplastic anemia.

The rearrangement uses TRBV7-2 and TRBJ2-1, with a possible D match to TRBD1 (5 bases). There are 15 residues in the CDR3. V shed 6 bases and J shed 9 bases, with 21 bases lying between them. Germline V lookup: CDR1 SGHTA, CDR2 FQGNSA. The CDR3 bases are TGTGCCAGCAGTTACGGTGCCCAGGGTGGGATTGAGCAGTTCTTC. Protein sequence: CASSYGAQGGIEQFF.

The genes are TRBV20-1 and TRBJ2-7; TRBD2 aligns across 10 bases. Germline V gives CDR1 DFQATT, CDR2 SNEGSKA (reference sequence). The CDR3 is 14 amino acids. The V and J ends lost 2 bases and 2 bases, in that order; junction bases with no gene match: 3. The CDR3 is CSARLAGDAYEQYF. CDR3 nucleotides: TGCAGTGCTAGACTAGCGGGGGACGCCTACGAGCAGTACTTC.

The CDR3 sequence is CASSRDRISEAFF. The DNA of the CDR3 is TGCGCCAGCAGCCGAGACAGAATTTCTGAAGCTTTCTTT. The J gene is TRBJ1-1, the V gene TRBV4-3, with D perhaps TRBD1 (5 bases). V lost 4 bases, J lost 6 bases, and 12 bases lay in between. From germline, CDR1 is LGHNA and CDR2 YSLEER. This CDR3 contains 13 residues.

There are many counts of this clonotype. J is TRBJ1-2 and V is TRBV2; unclear D gene. Looked up from germline, CDR1 is SNHLY and CDR2 is FYNNEI. The CDR3 length is 14 residues. V lost 6 bases and J 0 bases, leaving 11 bases between the germline ends. CDR3 residues: CASRIGETNYGYTF. For the CDR3, the DNA is TGTGCCAGCAGAATCGGGGAGACTAACTATGGCTACACCTTC.

This clonotype came up many times. This chain connects TRBV10-3 to TRBJ1-1, with D possibly matching TRBD1 (5 bases). Trimming stripped 9 bases from V and 1 base from J, with 18 bases between. This CDR3 has 15 residues. Germline V gene data show CDR1 as ENHRY and CDR2 as SYGVKD. CDR3 amino acids: CAIRRDHESNTEAFF. CDR3 sequence (DNA): TGTGCCATTCGGAGGGACCACGAATCGAACACTGAAGCTTTCTTT.

This chain connects TRBV20-1 to TRBJ1-4, with D possibly being TRBD1 (6 bases). The ends were cut back, 1 base at V and 2 bases at J, with 14 bases in the middle. The germline V gene encodes CDR1 DFQATT and CDR2 SNEGSKA (reference sequence). The CDR3 loop spans 16 amino acids. The chain's CDR3 is CSARGIGGGTNEKLFF. CDR3 sequence (DNA): TGCAGTGCTAGAGGCATCGGCGGGGGCACTAATGAAAAACTGTTTTTT.

This clonotype has just one count. DNA of the CDR3: TGTGCCAGCAGCTTGGTCGCACAAAGCTCTGGGGCCAACGTCCTGACTTTC. As protein: CASSLVAQSSGANVLTF. This rearrangement joins TRBV5-6 to TRBJ2-6; no clear D. The CDR3 runs to 17 residues. V shed 0 bases and J shed 0 bases, with 10 bases lying between them. The germline V gene encodes CDR1 SGHDT and CDR2 YYEEEE.

J is TRBJ2-3 and V is TRBV30; D possibly uses TRBD1 or TRBD2 (6 bases each). In germline, CDR1 is GTSNPN, CDR2 SVGIG (reference sequence). V was cut by 4 bases and J by 6 bases, with 11 bases left in between. The length of the CDR3 is 12 residues. The CDR3 DNA follows: TGTGCCTGGACGGGGGCTTGGGATACGCAGTATTTT. This codes for CAWTGAWDTQYF.

This chain links TRBV5-6 with TRBJ1-1; the D gene is possibly TRBD1 (5 bases). Germline CDR1 is SGHDT and CDR2 is YYEEEE. V was clipped by 1 base and J by 1 base, with 14 bases between them. The CDR3 extends over 16 amino acids. As DNA, the CDR3 is TGTGCCAGCAGCTTGTTTAGGGGCACAGAGAACACTGAAGCTTTCTTT. Protein sequence: CASSLFRGTENTEAFF.

The rearrangement links TRBV5-6 to TRBJ1-5; D call uncertain. CDR1 is SGHDT, CDR2 YYEEEE, per germline. CDR3 size: 16 residues. The ends were cut back, 4 bases at V and 0 bases at J, with 14 bases in the middle. The CDR3 sequence is CASSLRTDLSNQPQHF. The DNA of the CDR3 is TGTGCCAGCAGCCTAAGGACGGACCTTAGCAATCAGCCCCAGCATTTT. Complete variable domain (other parts from reference TRBV5-6 and TRBJ1-5): DAGVTQSPTHLIKTRGQQVTLRCSPKSGHDTVSWYQQALGQGPQFIFQYYEEEERQRGNFPDRFSGHQFPNYSSELNVNALLLGDSALYLCASSLRTDLSNQPQHFGDGTRLSIL.

In its sample, this clonotype was seen a few times. The CDR3 DNA follows: TGTGCCAGCAGCCGGGATGGAGGATTGATAACTGAAGCTTTCTTT. It codes for CASSRDGGLITEAFF. The chain couples TRBV5-6 to TRBJ1-1; D remains ambiguous. CDR3 length equals 15 residues. The germline V gene encodes CDR1 SGHDT and CDR2 YYEEEE. With 4 bases removed from V and 5 bases from J, the gap between germline ends came to 18 bases.

Ten or more counts support this clonotype. One junction end disagrees with the germline gene, perhaps due to a read error. The rearrangement uses TRBV19 and TRBJ1-2; D remains ambiguous. CDR1 and CDR2 (germline): LNHDA, SQIVND (reference sequence). The CDR3 is 12 amino acids. The CDR3 nucleotides are TGTGCCAGTAGTATTTACCCAGTAGTCATCTCCTTC. This gives the protein CASSIYPVVISF.

V and J are TRBV29-1 and TRBJ2-7; 7 bases are a match to TRBD1. The CDR3 sequence is 13 residues long. V lost 5 bases and J lost 3; bases outside the gene matches: 7. Germline V CDR1 and CDR2: SQVTM, ANQGSEA. The CDR3: CSVTGQVFYEQYF. CDR3 DNA: TGCAGCGTTACAGGACAGGTTTTCTACGAGCAGTACTTC.

This clonotype was observed a few times. This sequence joins TRBV27 and TRBJ1-6, with 9 positions matching TRBD1. Germline CDR1 reads MNHEY; CDR2 reads SMNVEV (reference sequence). The J segment lost 11 bases and the V segment lost 5 bases, leaving 13 bases of the junction unmatched. The CDR3 covers 16 residues. This CDR3 reads CASSPQGDRVWTPLHF. The CDR3 DNA reads TGTGCCAGCAGTCCCCAGGGGGACAGGGTATGGACACCCCTCCACTTT.

The chain carries TRBV2 and TRBJ1-5; 8 bases align to TRBD1. The CDR3 runs to 13 residues. Trimming at V came to 6 bases and at J to 9 bases, leaving 7 bases not matched to a gene. Germline V lookup: CDR1 SNHLY, CDR2 FYNNEI. The CDR3 loop reads CASRPTGEVPQHF. In DNA, the CDR3 is TGTGCCAGCAGGCCGACAGGGGAAGTGCCCCAGCATTTT.

To note about this clonotype: It is likely a read error, because the conserved phenylalanine at the end of the CDR3 is missing. The chain couples TRBV24-1 to TRBJ2-3; possibly TRBD1 for D (5 bases). Trimming shortened V by 6 bases and J by 2 bases, and 8 bases separated the two germline ends. This CDR3 spans 13 amino acids. CDR1 is KGHDR, CDR2 SFDVKD, per germline. The DNA of the CDR3 is TGTGCCACCAGTCCAGGGTTCACAGATACGCAGTATTCT. Translating gives CATSPGFTDTQYS.

Many counts were recorded for this clonotype. This chain links TRBV7-3 with TRBJ1-6, with 8 bases fitting TRBD1. V trimming: 5 bases; J trimming: 9 bases; junction bases outside the gene matches: 6. This CDR3 has 14 amino acids. Germline CDR1 SGHTA, CDR2 FQGTGA. CDR3 protein: CASSQTGGSSPLHF. The CDR3 bases are TGTGCCAGCAGCCAAACAGGGGGAAGTTCACCCCTCCACTTT.

In this sample, this clonotype turned up many times. The genes are TRBV6-1 and TRBJ1-5; D is unresolved. Per germline, CDR1 MNHNS and CDR2 SASEGT. CDR3 length: 13 amino acids. Trimming stripped 7 bases from V and 1 base from J, with 8 bases between. CDR3: CASKLVSNQPQHF. CDR3 DNA sequence: TGTGCCAGCAAACTCGTGAGCAATCAGCCCCAGCATTTT.

This clonotype showed up many times. The V call is TRBV11-2, the J call TRBJ1-6; tentative D call: TRBD1 (6 bases). The CDR3 loop spans 17 amino acids. Germline V lookup: CDR1 SGHAT, CDR2 FQNNGV. V lost 1 base to trimming and J lost 5 bases, with 15 bases between them. DNA of the CDR3: TGTGCCAGCAGCTTAGTCAGGGGTGGGGTAAATAATTCACCCCTCCACTTT. This codes for CASSLVRGGVNNSPLHF.

The chain uses TRBV10-3 and TRBJ1-6; D not resolved. CDR3 length: 16 amino acids. V was pared by 0 bases and J by 0 bases, with 6 bases between. CDR1 is ENHRY and CDR2 is SYGVKD in the germline V gene. Here the CDR3 reads CAISESRSSYNSPLHF. CDR3 coding DNA: TGTGCCATCAGTGAGTCTCGGAGCTCCTATAATTCACCCCTCCACTTT.

This clonotype was counted many times. The V call is TRBV2, the J call TRBJ1-1, with D possibly matching TRBD1 (5 bases). From germline, CDR1 is SNHLY and CDR2 FYNNEI. V lost 6 bases and J lost 13, with 15 bases in between. The CDR3 length is 11 residues. CDR3 protein: CASRVGGGGFF. In DNA form, the CDR3 reads TGTGCCAGCAGAGTTGGCGGGGGTGGTTTCTTT. The complete variable domain, with remaining parts taken from reference TRBV2 and TRBJ1-1, reads EPEVTQTPSHQVTQMGQEVILRCVPISNHLYFYWYRQILGQKVEFLVSFYNNEISEKSEIFDDQFSVERPDGSNFTLKIRSTKLEDSAMYFCASRVGGGGFFGQGTRLTVV.

This clonotype appeared a few times. The genes are TRBV19 and TRBJ1-2; D might be TRBD1 (6 bases). The V end was cut by 4 bases, the J end by 0 bases, with 15 bases between. Germline CDR1 is LNHDA and CDR2 is SQIVND (reference sequence). The CDR3 consists of 16 residues. The CDR3 region has the DNA TGTGCCAGTAGTAGGGGGGCAGAAACGGCTAACTATGGCTACACCTTC. The encoded protein is CASSRGAETANYGYTF.

This clonotype was observed a few times. This likely reflects a read error, since a far larger clone is one base away. The CDR3 spells CASSLDTDTQCF. In DNA, the CDR3 is TGTGCCAGCAGCTTAGACACAGATACGCAGTGTTTT. The V and J genes are TRBV11-3 and TRBJ2-3, with unresolved D. Germline CDR1 and CDR2: SGHNT and YENEEA. This CDR3 has 12 amino acids.

The chain joins TRBV20-1 to TRBJ1-3; no clear D. This CDR3 has 14 residues. Trimming pared 4 bases from V and 4 bases from J, leaving 14 bases between. Germline V gene sequence: CDR1 DFQATT, CDR2 SNEGSKA (reference sequence). The CDR3, as DNA: TGCAGTGCTACCTTAAGAGCTCTGGGAAACACCATATATTTT. Translating gives CSATLRALGNTIYF.

This clonotype was counted only a few times. This chain links TRBV11-1 with TRBJ1-1, with 9 bases identical to TRBD1. With V trimmed by 1 base and J by 5 bases, 8 bases remained unmatched. The CDR3 runs to 16 residues. The germline V gene has CDR1 SGHAT and CDR2 FQDESV (reference sequence). This chain's CDR3 is CASSLGDTGGWTEAFF. CDR3 bases: TGTGCCAGCAGCTTAGGCGATACAGGGGGCTGGACTGAAGCTTTCTTT.